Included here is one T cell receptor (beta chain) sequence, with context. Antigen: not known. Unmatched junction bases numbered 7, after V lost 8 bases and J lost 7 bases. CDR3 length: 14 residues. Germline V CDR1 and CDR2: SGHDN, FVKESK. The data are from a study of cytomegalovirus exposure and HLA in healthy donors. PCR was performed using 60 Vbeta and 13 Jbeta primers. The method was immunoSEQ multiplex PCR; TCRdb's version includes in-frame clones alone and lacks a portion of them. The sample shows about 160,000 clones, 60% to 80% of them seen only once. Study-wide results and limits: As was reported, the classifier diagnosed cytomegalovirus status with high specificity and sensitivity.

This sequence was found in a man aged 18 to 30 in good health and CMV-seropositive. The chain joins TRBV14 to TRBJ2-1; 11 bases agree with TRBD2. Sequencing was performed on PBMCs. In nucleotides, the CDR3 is TGTGCCAGCGGTCCTAGCGGGAGGATAAATGAGCAGTTCTTC. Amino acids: CASGPSGRINEQFF.